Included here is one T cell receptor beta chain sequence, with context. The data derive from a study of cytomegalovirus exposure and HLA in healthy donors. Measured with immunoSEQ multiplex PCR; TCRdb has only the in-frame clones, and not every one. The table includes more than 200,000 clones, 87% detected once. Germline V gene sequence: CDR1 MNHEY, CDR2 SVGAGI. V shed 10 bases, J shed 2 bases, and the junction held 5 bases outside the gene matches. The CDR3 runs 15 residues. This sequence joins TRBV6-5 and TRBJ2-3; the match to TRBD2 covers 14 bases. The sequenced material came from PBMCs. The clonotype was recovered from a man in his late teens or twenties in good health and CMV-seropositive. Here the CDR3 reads CATRLAGGITDTQYF. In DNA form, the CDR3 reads TGTGCCACCCGACTAGCGGGAGGGATCACAGATACGCAGTATTTT.